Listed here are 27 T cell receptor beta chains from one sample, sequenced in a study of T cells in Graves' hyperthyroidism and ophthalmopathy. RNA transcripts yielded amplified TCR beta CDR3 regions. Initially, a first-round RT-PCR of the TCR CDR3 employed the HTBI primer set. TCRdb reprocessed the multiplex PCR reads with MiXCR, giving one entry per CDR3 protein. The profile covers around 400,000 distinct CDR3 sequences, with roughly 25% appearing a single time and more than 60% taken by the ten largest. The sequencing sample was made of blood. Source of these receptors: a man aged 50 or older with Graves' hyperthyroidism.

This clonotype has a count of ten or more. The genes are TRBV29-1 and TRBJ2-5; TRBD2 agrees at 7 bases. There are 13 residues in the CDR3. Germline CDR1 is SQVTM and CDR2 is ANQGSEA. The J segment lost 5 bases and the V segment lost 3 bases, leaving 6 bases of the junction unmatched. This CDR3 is CSVDWAGVETQYF. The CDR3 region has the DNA TGCAGCGTTGATTGGGCGGGAGTTGAGACCCAGTACTTC.

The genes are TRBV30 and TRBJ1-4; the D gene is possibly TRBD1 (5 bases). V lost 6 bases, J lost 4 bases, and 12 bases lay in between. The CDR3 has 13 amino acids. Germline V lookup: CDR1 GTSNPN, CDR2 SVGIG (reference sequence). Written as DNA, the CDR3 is TGTGCCTGCGACAGACTCAATAATGAAAAACTGTTTTTT. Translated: CACDRLNNEKLFF. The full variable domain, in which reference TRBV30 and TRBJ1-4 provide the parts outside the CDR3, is SQTIHQWPATLVQPVGSPLSLECTVEGTSNPNLYWYRQAAGRGLQLLFYSVGIGQISSEVPQNLSASRPQDRQFILSSKKLLLSDSGFYLCACDRLNNEKLFFGSGTQLSVL.

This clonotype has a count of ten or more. CDR3 protein: CASSPGTVADTQYF. CDR3 in DNA: TGTGCCAGCAGCCCGGGGACAGTAGCAGATACGCAGTATTTT. The gene calls are TRBV7-3 and TRBJ2-3, with TRBD1 matching 7 bases. The length of the CDR3 is 14 residues. CDR1 is SGHTA, CDR2 FQGTGA, per germline. V trimming: 5 bases; J trimming: 4 bases; junction bases outside the gene matches: 6.

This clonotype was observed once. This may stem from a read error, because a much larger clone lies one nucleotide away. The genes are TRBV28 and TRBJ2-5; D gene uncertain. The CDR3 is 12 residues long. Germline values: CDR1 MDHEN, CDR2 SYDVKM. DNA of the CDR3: TGTGCCGGCAGTTCAGACCAAGAGACCCAGTACTTC. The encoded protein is CAGSSDQETQYF.

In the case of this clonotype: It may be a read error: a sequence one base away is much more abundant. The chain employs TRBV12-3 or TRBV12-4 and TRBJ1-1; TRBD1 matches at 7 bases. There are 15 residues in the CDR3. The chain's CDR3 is CASSPDRARNAEAFF. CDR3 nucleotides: TGTGCCAGCAGTCCCGACAGGGCGAGGAACGCTGAAGCTTTCTTT.

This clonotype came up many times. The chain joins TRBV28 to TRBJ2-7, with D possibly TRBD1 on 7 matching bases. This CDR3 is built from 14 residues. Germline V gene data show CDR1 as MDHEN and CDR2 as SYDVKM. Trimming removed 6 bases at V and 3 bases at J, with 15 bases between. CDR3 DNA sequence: TGTGCCAGCAGCTTACAGGGGACTTACTACGAGCAGTACTTC. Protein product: CASSLQGTYYEQYF.

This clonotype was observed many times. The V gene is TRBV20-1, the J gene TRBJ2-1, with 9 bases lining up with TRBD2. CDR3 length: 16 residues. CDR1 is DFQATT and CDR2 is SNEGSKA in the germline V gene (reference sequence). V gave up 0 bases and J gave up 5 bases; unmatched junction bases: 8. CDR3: CSARDSKREVHNEQFF. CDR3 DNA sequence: TGCAGTGCTAGAGATTCGAAGCGGGAGGTACACAATGAGCAGTTCTTC.

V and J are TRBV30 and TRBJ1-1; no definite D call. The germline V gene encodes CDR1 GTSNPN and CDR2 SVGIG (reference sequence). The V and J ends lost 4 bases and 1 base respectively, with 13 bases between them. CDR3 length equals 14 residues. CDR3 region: CAWILRSWNTEAFF. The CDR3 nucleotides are TGTGCCTGGATCCTTCGTTCGTGGAACACTGAAGCTTTCTTT. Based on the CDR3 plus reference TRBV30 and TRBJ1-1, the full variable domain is SQTIHQWPATLVQPVGSPLSLECTVEGTSNPNLYWYRQAAGRGLQLLFYSVGIGQISSEVPQNLSASRPQDRQFILSSKKLLLSDSGFYLCAWILRSWNTEAFFGQGTRLTVV.

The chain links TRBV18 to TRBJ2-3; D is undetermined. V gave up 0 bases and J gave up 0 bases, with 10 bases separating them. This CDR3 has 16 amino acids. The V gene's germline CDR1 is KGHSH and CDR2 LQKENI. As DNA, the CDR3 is TGTGCCAGCTCACCACCGGAACGGGCTAGCACAGATACGCAGTATTTT. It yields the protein CASSPPERASTDTQYF.

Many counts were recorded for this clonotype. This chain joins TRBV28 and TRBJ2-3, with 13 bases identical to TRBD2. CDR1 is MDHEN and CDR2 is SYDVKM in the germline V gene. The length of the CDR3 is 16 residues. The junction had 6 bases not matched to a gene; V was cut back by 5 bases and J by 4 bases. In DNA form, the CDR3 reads TGTGCCAGCAGTCCGACTAGCGGGAGGATCCCAGATACGCAGTATTTT. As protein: CASSPTSGRIPDTQYF.

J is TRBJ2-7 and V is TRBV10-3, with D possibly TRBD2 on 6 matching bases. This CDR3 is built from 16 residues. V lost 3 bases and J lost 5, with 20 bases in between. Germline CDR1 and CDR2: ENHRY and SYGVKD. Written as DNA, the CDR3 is TGTGCCATCAGTGACAACGCTAGCGAGTCTATCCACGAGCAGTACTTC. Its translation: CAISDNASESIHEQYF.

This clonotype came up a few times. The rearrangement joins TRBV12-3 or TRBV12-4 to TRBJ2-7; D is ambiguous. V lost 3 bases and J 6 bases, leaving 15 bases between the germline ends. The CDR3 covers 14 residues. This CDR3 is CASSFQAQKVEQYF. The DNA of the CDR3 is TGTGCCAGCAGTTTCCAGGCCCAGAAAGTCGAGCAGTACTTC.

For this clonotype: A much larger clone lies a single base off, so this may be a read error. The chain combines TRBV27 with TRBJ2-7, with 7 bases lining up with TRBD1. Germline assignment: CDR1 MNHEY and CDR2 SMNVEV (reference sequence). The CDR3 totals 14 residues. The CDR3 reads CVSSWTGGSYEQYF. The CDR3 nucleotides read TGTGTCAGCAGTTGGACAGGAGGCTCCTACGAGCAGTACTTC.

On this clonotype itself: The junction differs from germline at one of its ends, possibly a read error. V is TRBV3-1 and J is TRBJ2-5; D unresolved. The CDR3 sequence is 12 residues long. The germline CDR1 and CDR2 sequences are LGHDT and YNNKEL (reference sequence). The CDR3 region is CASSLQQGTQYF. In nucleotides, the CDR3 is TGTGCCAGCAGCCTACAACAAGGGACCCAGTACTTC.

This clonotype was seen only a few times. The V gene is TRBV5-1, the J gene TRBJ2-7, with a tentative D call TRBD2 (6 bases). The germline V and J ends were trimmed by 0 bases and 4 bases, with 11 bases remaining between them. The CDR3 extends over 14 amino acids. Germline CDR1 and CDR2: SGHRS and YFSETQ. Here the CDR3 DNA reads TGCGCCAGCAGCTTGGGTCCTAGCGCGTACGAGCAGTACTTC. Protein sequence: CASSLGPSAYEQYF.

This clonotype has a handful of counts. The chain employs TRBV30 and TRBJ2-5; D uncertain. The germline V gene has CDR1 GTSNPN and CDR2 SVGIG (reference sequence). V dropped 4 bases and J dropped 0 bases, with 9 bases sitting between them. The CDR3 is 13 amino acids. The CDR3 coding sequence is TGTGCCTGGACCATTGGCAACCAAGAGACCCAGTACTTC. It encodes CAWTIGNQETQYF. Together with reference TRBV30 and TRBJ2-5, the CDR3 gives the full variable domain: SQTIHQWPATLVQPVGSPLSLECTVEGTSNPNLYWYRQAAGRGLQLLFYSVGIGQISSEVPQNLSASRPQDRQFILSSKKLLLSDSGFYLCAWTIGNQETQYFGPGTRLLVL.

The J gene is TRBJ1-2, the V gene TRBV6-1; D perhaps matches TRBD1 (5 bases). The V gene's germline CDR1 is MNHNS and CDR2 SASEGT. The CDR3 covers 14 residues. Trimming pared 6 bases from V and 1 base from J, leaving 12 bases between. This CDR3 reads CASSQRQFNYGYTF. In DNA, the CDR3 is TGTGCCAGCAGCCAAAGACAGTTTAACTATGGCTACACCTTC.

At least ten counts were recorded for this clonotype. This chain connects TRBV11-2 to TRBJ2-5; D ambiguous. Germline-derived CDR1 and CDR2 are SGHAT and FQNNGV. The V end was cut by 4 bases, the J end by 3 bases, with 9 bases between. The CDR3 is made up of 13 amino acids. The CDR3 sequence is CASSSSTKETQYF. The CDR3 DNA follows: TGTGCCAGCAGCTCGAGCACAAAAGAGACCCAGTACTTC.

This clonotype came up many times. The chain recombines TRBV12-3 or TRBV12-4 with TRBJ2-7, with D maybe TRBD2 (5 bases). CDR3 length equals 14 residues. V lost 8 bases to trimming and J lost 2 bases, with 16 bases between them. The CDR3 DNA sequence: TGTGCCAGCCTCCTGGGGAGAGGACCCTACGAGCAGTACTTC. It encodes CASLLGRGPYEQYF.

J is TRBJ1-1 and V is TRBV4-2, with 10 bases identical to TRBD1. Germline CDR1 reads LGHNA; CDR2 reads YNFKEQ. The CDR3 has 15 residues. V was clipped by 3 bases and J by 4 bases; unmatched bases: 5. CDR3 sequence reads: CASSQTGGLATEAFF. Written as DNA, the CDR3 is TGTGCCAGCAGCCAGACAGGGGGCTTGGCCACTGAAGCTTTCTTT.

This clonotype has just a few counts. CDR3 protein: CAWSVGRGANEKLFF. The DNA of the CDR3 is TGTGCCTGGAGTGTTGGAAGAGGGGCAAATGAAAAACTGTTTTTT. This rearrangement joins TRBV30 to TRBJ1-4; perhaps TRBD1 as D (5 bases). V was trimmed by 0 bases and J by 5 bases, leaving 13 bases between them. This CDR3 has 15 amino acids. Germline CDR1 reads GTSNPN; CDR2 reads SVGIG (reference sequence).

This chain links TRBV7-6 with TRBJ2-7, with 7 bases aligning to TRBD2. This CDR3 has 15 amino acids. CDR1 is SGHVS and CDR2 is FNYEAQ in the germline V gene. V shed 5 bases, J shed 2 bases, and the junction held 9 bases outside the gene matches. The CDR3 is CASSPEGRETYEQYF. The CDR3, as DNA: TGTGCCAGCAGCCCTGAGGGGAGGGAGACCTACGAGCAGTACTTC.

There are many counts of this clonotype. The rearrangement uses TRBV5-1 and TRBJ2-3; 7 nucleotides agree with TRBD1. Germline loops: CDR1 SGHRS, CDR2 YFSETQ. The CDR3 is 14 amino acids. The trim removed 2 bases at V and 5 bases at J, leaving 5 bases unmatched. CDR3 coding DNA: TGCGCCAGCAGCTTAACGCCAGGGGGAGATACGCAGTATTTT. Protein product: CASSLTPGGDTQYF.

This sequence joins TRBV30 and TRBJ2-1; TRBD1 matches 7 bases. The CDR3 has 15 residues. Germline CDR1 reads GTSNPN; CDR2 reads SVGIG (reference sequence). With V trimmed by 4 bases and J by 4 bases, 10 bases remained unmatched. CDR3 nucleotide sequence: TGTGCCTGGATCCCTGAGGACAGGATATACAATGAGCAGTTCTTC. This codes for CAWIPEDRIYNEQFF.

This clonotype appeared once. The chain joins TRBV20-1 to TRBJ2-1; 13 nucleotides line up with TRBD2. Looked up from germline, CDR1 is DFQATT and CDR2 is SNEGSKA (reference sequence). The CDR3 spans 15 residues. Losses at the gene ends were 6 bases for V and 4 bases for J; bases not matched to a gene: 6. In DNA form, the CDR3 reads TGCAGTGCCAGCGGGACTAGCGGGGATTACAATGAGCAGTTCTTC. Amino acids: CSASGTSGDYNEQFF.

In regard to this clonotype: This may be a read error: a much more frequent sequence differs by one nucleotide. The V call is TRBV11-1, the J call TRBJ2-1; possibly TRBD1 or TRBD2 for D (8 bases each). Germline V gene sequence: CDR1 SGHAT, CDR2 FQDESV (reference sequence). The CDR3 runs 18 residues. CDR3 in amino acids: CASSSRQGLAGPSNELFF. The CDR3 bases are TGTGCCAGCAGCTCTCGACAGGGGCTAGCGGGCCCCTCCAATGAGCTGTTCTTC.

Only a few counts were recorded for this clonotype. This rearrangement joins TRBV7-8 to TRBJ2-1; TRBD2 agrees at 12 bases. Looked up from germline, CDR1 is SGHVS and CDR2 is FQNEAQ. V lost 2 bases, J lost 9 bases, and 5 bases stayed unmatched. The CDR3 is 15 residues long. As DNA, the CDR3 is TGTGCCAGCAGCTTACTAGCGGGAGGGTGGAGTGAGCAGTTCTTC. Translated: CASSLLAGGWSEQFF.